This TCR beta chain is drawn from a study of blood T cell repertoires in COVID-19. Comment on this clone: An end of the junction does not agree with germline; a read error may underlie this.

TCRdb's copy holds only in-frame clones and misses some; the assay was immunoSEQ multiplex PCR. Here the sample spans some 330,000 clones, roughly 91% being singletons. The germline CDR1 and CDR2 sequences are MNHNS and SASEGT. The CDR3 totals 11 residues. The sample comprised peripheral blood. The rearrangement uses TRBV6-1 and TRBJ2-7; D gene unclear. This receptor was obtained from a woman in her twenties or thirties with COVID-19, enrolled during active disease. CDR3 protein: CASSESSAKLF. In nucleotides, the CDR3 is TGTGCCAGCAGTGAATCTTCCGCGAAACTATTC.